The following is a T cell receptor (beta chain) sequence with its context. The age range of participants was roughly 18 to 90 years, with residence in around 22 US areas. Symptom resolution, clearance, or two negative PCRs marked donors in Cohort 3 as recovered. This entry comes from a study of blood T cell repertoires in COVID-19. In the study overall: Material from acute and convalescent COVID-19 was sourced from the United States, Italy and Spain.

The V and J ends lost 4 bases and 1 base, in that order; junction bases with no gene match: 2. This CDR3 is 16 amino acids long. Germline CDR1 is LNHDA and CDR2 is SQIVND (reference sequence). In the original analysis: Amplification with reference gene primers provided the estimates of nucleated cell counts. Libraries were prepared by immunoSEQ multiplex PCR; TCRdb keeps only in-frame clonotypes and omits some of them. The V and J calls and clone size were taken over from that table, and D and trimming were inferred from the DNA. The data show hundreds of thousands of clones, 82% seen once. This clonotype was obtained from a woman aged 60 to 75 who had recovered from COVID-19. The sequenced sample consisted of PBMCs or T cells enriched from blood (not recorded which). This chain connects TRBV19 to TRBJ2-7, with 15 bases identical to TRBD2. The CDR3 nucleotides read TGTGCCAGTAGTACGGGACTAGCGGGGGGTTCCTACGAGCAGTACTTC. This gives the protein CASSTGLAGGSYEQYF.